This entry features one T cell receptor beta chain sequence. The antigen is unknown. This CDR3 is built from 14 residues. V lost 6 bases to trimming and J lost 1 base, with 10 bases between them. Germline CDR1 is SNHLY and CDR2 is FYNNEI. The data belong to a study of shared clonotypes between healthy human individuals. Study results and caveats: Since donors were few, the genetic and exposure-history diversity represented was limited. Between a handful of donors, naive CD4 clonotypes were shared at a level of about 5%.

The study separated CD4+ cells into CD45RA+ naive and CD45RA-negative memory subsets. Using around 180 ng DNA, around 30,000 T cell genomes, the sorted-subset replicate PCRs were run. Libraries were prepared by immunoSEQ multiplex PCR; TCRdb keeps only in-frame clonotypes and omits some of them. In the table there are under 2,500,000 clones, approximately 95% of which are singletons. The source material was naive CD4+ T cells sorted from blood. Indicated subset: CD45RA+ positively selected. The origin of this receptor is a man between 18 and 35 years old in good health. This rearrangement joins TRBV2 to TRBJ1-5; D perhaps matches TRBD1 (6 bases). CDR3 region: CASRSGVSNQPQHF. CDR3 bases: TGTGCCAGCAGATCAGGGGTGAGCAATCAGCCCCAGCATTTT.